A single sample is the source of the 29 T cell receptor beta chains below, sequenced in a study of cytomegalovirus exposure and HLA in healthy donors. It was with 60 Vbeta and 13 Jbeta primers that the PCR ran. The data were produced by immunoSEQ multiplex PCR, yet TCRdb's version contains in-frame clones alone and is incomplete. The sample shows over 90,000 clones, approximately 64% of them seen only once. Sequencing was carried out using PBMCs. Receptors were obtained from a woman aged 50 to 65 in good health and CMV-seronegative.

The chain joins TRBV4-3 to TRBJ2-3; D is perhaps TRBD1 (5 bases). Germline values: CDR1 LGHNA, CDR2 YSLEER. V dropped 6 bases and J dropped 2 bases, with 15 bases sitting between them. This CDR3 region has 15 residues. The CDR3 DNA reads as TGCGCCAGCAGACTCGACAGAGTCCCCACAGATACGCAGTATTTT. Amino acids: CASRLDRVPTDTQYF.

V usage is TRBV19 and J usage is TRBJ2-3; a possible D gene is TRBD2 (6 bases). The CDR3 has 13 amino acids. From germline, CDR1 is LNHDA and CDR2 SQIVND (reference sequence). V lost 6 bases and J 4 bases, leaving 11 bases between the germline ends. The chain's CDR3 is CASREGTADTQYF. The DNA for the CDR3 is TGTGCCAGTAGGGAGGGCACCGCAGATACGCAGTATTTT.

This rearrangement joins TRBV6-4 to TRBJ1-5; D gene ambiguous. The CDR3 spans 13 residues. V was clipped by 0 bases and J by 5 bases, with 5 bases between them. Germline V gene lookup returns CDR1 MRHNA and CDR2 SNTAGT. The CDR3 spells CASSDSPYQPQHF. The CDR3 DNA reads TGTGCCAGCAGTGACTCCCCCTATCAGCCCCAGCATTTT.

V usage is TRBV28 and J usage is TRBJ1-5; D gene uncertain. The CDR3 has 11 residues. The V gene lost 10 bases and the J gene lost 11 bases, with 15 bases spanning the gap. CDR1 and CDR2 (germline): MDHEN, SYDVKM. CDR3 in DNA: TGTGCCACCAAACTGGTTGAGACCCAGCATTTT. Its translation is CATKLVETQHF.

The gene calls are TRBV5-1 and TRBJ2-1; 9 bases agree with TRBD2. This CDR3 is built from 15 residues. Trimming took 3 bases from V and 2 from J; bases not matched to a gene: 3. Looked up from germline, CDR1 is SGHRS and CDR2 is YFSETQ. Here the CDR3 reads CASSSLAGPYNEQFF. The CDR3 nucleotides read TGCGCCAGCAGCTCCCTAGCGGGACCCTACAATGAGCAGTTCTTC.

This clone was counted only a few times. V and J are TRBV30 and TRBJ2-7; D call uncertain. V was cut by 2 bases and J by 6 bases, with 17 bases left in between. The CDR3 sequence is 14 residues long. The V gene's germline CDR1 is GTSNPN and CDR2 SVGIG (reference sequence). The DNA of the CDR3 is TGTGCCTGGAGTCAACCCCTACGAACCGTCGAGCAGTACTTC. It encodes CAWSQPLRTVEQYF.

This clone has just a few counts. This chain connects TRBV11-2 to TRBJ2-3; D unresolved. The CDR3 is made up of 18 amino acids. Trimming removed 2 bases at V and 1 base at J, with 19 bases between. Per germline, CDR1 SGHAT and CDR2 FQNNGV. The CDR3 coding sequence is TGTGCCAGCAGCTTAATGGGTGTTGCGGCCCTGGGCACAGATACGCAGTATTTT. Protein product: CASSLMGVAALGTDTQYF. Drawing the rest from reference TRBV11-2 and TRBJ2-3, the complete variable domain is EAGVAQSPRYKIIEKRQSVAFWCNPISGHATLYWYQQILGQGPKLLIQFQNNGVVDDSQLPKDRFSAERLKGVDSTLKIQPAKLEDSAVYLCASSLMGVAALGTDTQYFGPGTRLTVL.

The rearrangement links TRBV29-1 to TRBJ1-1; D might be TRBD1 (6 bases). CDR3 size: 13 residues. V shed 3 bases and J shed 5 bases, with 13 bases lying between them. CDR1 and CDR2 from the germline V gene are SQVTM and ANQGSEA. DNA for the CDR3: TGCAGCGTTGAGGGGGCTTATGGGACTGAAGCTTTCTTT. This translates into CSVEGAYGTEAFF. Filled out from reference TRBV29-1 and TRBJ1-1, the complete variable domain reads SAVISQKPSRDICQRGTSLTIQCQVDSQVTMMFWYRQQPGQSLTLIATANQGSEATYESGFVIDKFPISRPNLTFSTLTVSNMSPEDSSIYLCSVEGAYGTEAFFGQGTRLTVV.

The rearrangement uses TRBV11-2 and TRBJ2-3; 7 positions agree with TRBD1. Germline trimming cut 5 bases from V and 4 bases from J; bases unmatched to any gene: 6. The germline V gene encodes CDR1 SGHAT and CDR2 FQNNGV. This CDR3 comprises 14 residues. The DNA of the CDR3 is TGTGCCAGCAGCCAAAGGACAGGTGCAGATACGCAGTATTTT. It codes for CASSQRTGADTQYF.

The V gene is TRBV11-2, the J gene TRBJ2-7, with 8 nucleotides matching TRBD1. V trimming: 6 bases; J trimming: 3 bases; junction bases outside the gene matches: 10. This CDR3 region has 15 residues. Germline V CDR1 and CDR2: SGHAT, FQNNGV. The CDR3 sequence is CASSLLRGRVYEQYF. The CDR3 DNA follows: TGTGCCAGCAGTTTACTCAGGGGGCGAGTCTACGAGCAGTACTTC.

The chain uses TRBV7-2 and TRBJ2-3, with 10 bases that match TRBD2. V lost 5 bases and J lost 4; bases outside the gene matches: 18. Germline CDR1 SGHTA, CDR2 FQGNSA. The CDR3 has 19 amino acids. The CDR3 here is CASSRYSSGSQSWADTQYF. In nucleotides, the CDR3 is TGTGCCAGCAGCCGCTATTCTAGCGGGAGTCAGTCATGGGCAGATACGCAGTATTTT.

The rearrangement joins TRBV5-1 to TRBJ1-1, with a weak D call TRBD1 (5 bases). The CDR3 has 15 amino acids. V shed 1 base and J shed 1 base, with 11 bases lying between them. Germline CDR1 is SGHRS and CDR2 is YFSETQ. For the CDR3, the DNA is TGCGCCAGCAGCTTGCAGGGCTCGGGGAACACTGAAGCTTTCTTT. It is translated as CASSLQGSGNTEAFF. Using reference TRBV5-1 and TRBJ1-1 for the parts outside the CDR3, the full variable domain is KAGVTQTPRYLIKTRGQQVTLSCSPISGHRSVSWYQQTPGQGLQFLFEYFSETQRNKGNFPGRFSGRQFSNSRSEMNVSTLELGDSALYLCASSLQGSGNTEAFFGQGTRLTVV.

This chain links TRBV5-4 with TRBJ2-1; no clear D gene. The CDR3 extends over 12 amino acids. V lost 2 bases and J lost 7, with 7 bases in between. Germline assignment: CDR1 SGHNT and CDR2 YYREEE (reference sequence). CDR3 protein: CASSLNRNEQFF. Here the CDR3 DNA reads TGTGCCAGCAGCTTAAACCGGAATGAGCAGTTCTTC.

The CDR3 nucleotides are TGTGCCAGCAGCGCCCGACAGGGGGTGGCCGGGGAGCTGTTTTTT. Protein sequence: CASSARQGVAGELFF. V and J are TRBV7-2 and TRBJ2-2, with 9 bases fitting TRBD1. V trimming: 5 bases; J trimming: 6 bases; junction bases outside the gene matches: 7. Per germline, CDR1 SGHTA and CDR2 FQGNSA. The CDR3 contains 15 residues.

The chain recombines TRBV7-2 with TRBJ2-3; D is ambiguous. Germline V gives CDR1 SGHTA, CDR2 FQGNSA. Deletions cut 2 bases from V and 5 bases from J, with 5 bases between. CDR3 length: 12 amino acids. The CDR3 coding sequence is TGTGCCAGCAGCTTATTCCTAGATACGCAGTATTTT. This sequence encodes CASSLFLDTQYF.

Points on this clone: It is likely a read error, because the conserved phenylalanine at the end of the CDR3 is missing. It is unclear where the CDR3 begins or ends on the DNA, so no DNA is shown, and the CDR3 is as TCRdb lists it. The J gene is TRBJ1-2, the V gene TRBV4-3. With termini counted, the CDR3 has 13 amino acids. Per germline, CDR1 LGHNA and CDR2 YSLEER. CDR3 region: CASSQDFAPPSTL.

This chain links TRBV27 with TRBJ2-3, with D possibly TRBD2 on 5 matching bases. Germline loops: CDR1 MNHEY, CDR2 SMNVEV (reference sequence). The CDR3 is 17 amino acids. Trimming cost V 5 bases and J 2 bases, with 20 bases left between them. DNA of the CDR3: TGTGCCAGCAGTCACCCAACTAGTCCCTCATTCACAGATACGCAGTATTTT. Translated: CASSHPTSPSFTDTQYF.

The chain has TRBV14 and TRBJ2-3; the D gene is possibly TRBD2 (6 bases). V was clipped by 4 bases and J by 2 bases, with 13 bases between them. The CDR3 covers 15 residues. Per the germline V gene, CDR1 is SGHDN and CDR2 is FVKESK. CDR3 bases: TGTGCCAGCAGCCGGGGACTCCTCTACACAGATACGCAGTATTTT. It yields the protein CASSRGLLYTDTQYF.

This rearrangement joins TRBV5-4 to TRBJ2-1, with D tentatively TRBD1 (6 bases). V was shortened by 4 bases and J by 9 bases, with 20 bases between the two germline ends. The CDR3 contains 15 residues. CDR1 is SGHNT and CDR2 is YYREEE in the germline V gene (reference sequence). The CDR3 bases are TGTGCCAGCAGCCAAACAGGGAAGGTTGGTTTTGAGCAGTTCTTC. Protein product: CASSQTGKVGFEQFF.

The rearrangement links TRBV27 to TRBJ1-5; D is unresolved. The CDR3 extends over 15 amino acids. V was clipped by 5 bases and J by 0 bases, with 11 bases between them. Germline V gives CDR1 MNHEY, CDR2 SMNVEV (reference sequence). CDR3: CASSIEGHSNQPQHF. The CDR3 DNA sequence: TGTGCCAGCAGTATAGAGGGTCATAGCAATCAGCCCCAGCATTTT.

The chain carries TRBV4-3 and TRBJ2-5, with 14 bases identical to TRBD2. Germline assignment: CDR1 LGHNA and CDR2 YSLEER. The ends lost 4 bases at V and 5 bases at J; junction bases unmatched: 6. The CDR3 is made up of 16 amino acids. CDR3 amino acids: CASSPGLAGAGETQYF. The CDR3 region has the DNA TGCGCCAGCAGCCCGGGACTAGCGGGAGCTGGGGAGACCCAGTACTTC.

The chain has TRBV27 and TRBJ1-5; D may be TRBD1 (6 bases). The ends were cut back, 6 bases at V and 3 bases at J, with 12 bases in the middle. The germline gives CDR1 MNHEY, CDR2 SMNVEV (reference sequence). The CDR3 covers 14 residues. DNA of the CDR3: TGTGCCAGCAGCTTTGGGACACCCAATCAGCCCCAGCATTTT. Translated: CASSFGTPNQPQHF.

This clone was recorded a few times. The rearrangement links TRBV5-1 to TRBJ2-7; a weak D match, TRBD1 (6 bases). The CDR3 has 15 residues. CDR1 SGHRS and CDR2 YFSETQ come from the germline V gene. The V and J ends lost 5 bases and 3 bases respectively, with 18 bases between them. Written as DNA, the CDR3 is TGCGCCAGCAGGGACACACAGGGAACAAACTACGAGCAGTACTTC. Its translation: CASRDTQGTNYEQYF.

V usage is TRBV18 and J usage is TRBJ2-2, with D perhaps TRBD1 (6 bases). The CDR3 contains 14 residues. V was pared by 2 bases and J by 4 bases, with 8 bases between. Germline CDR1 is KGHSH and CDR2 is LQKENI. CDR3 sequence: CASSPWTVTGELFF. The CDR3, as DNA: TGTGCCAGCTCACCATGGACAGTCACCGGGGAGCTGTTTTTT. The whole variable domain, filled in from reference TRBV18 and TRBJ2-2, reads NAGVMQNPRHLVRRRGQEARLRCSPMKGHSHVYWYRQLPEEGLKFMVYLQKENIIDESGMPKERFSAEFPKEGPSILRIQQVVRGDSAAYFCASSPWTVTGELFFGEGSRLTVL.

The chain couples TRBV11-1 to TRBJ2-2, with a possible D match to TRBD1 (6 bases). Germline assignment: CDR1 SGHAT and CDR2 FQDESV (reference sequence). There are 16 residues in the CDR3. V was trimmed by 5 bases and J by 1 base, leaving 14 bases between them. CDR3 in DNA: TGTGCCAGCAGCCAATCCGGGACAAAGAACACCGGGGAGCTGTTTTTT. Translating it yields CASSQSGTKNTGELFF.

This chain links TRBV27 with TRBJ2-1; 9 nucleotides line up with TRBD2. With 5 bases clipped from V and 10 bases from J, the junction kept 15 bases outside the gene matches. The length of the CDR3 is 16 residues. Germline CDR1 and CDR2: MNHEY and SMNVEV (reference sequence). CDR3 region: CASSIVGLAGRTEQFF. CDR3 in DNA: TGTGCCAGCAGTATCGTCGGGCTAGCGGGACGCACAGAGCAGTTCTTC.

The chain recombines TRBV7-2 with TRBJ2-1; 7 bases fit TRBD1. V lost 0 bases and J lost 0; bases outside the gene matches: 14. The V gene's germline CDR1 is SGHTA and CDR2 FQGNSA. CDR3 length: 20 amino acids. The CDR3 nucleotides are TGTGCCAGCAGCTTAGCGCCGGGACAGAGATCCTTCAGCTCCTACAATGAGCAGTTCTTC. It is translated as CASSLAPGQRSFSSYNEQFF.

CDR3 amino acids: CASSPRALVGRAVYEQYF. In nucleotides, the CDR3 is TGTGCCAGCAGTCCCAGGGCTTTGGTCGGGAGGGCCGTCTACGAGCAGTACTTC. This chain uses TRBV28 with TRBJ2-7, with 8 nucleotides matching TRBD2. This CDR3 has 18 amino acids. J gave up 3 bases and V 5 bases, and 18 bases lay outside the gene matches. Germline V gives CDR1 MDHEN, CDR2 SYDVKM.

The chain has TRBV15 and TRBJ2-3; D uncertain. Germline V gene sequence: CDR1 LNHNV, CDR2 YYDKDF (reference sequence). Between the trimmed V and J ends, which lost 1 base and 6 bases, there was a span of 5 bases. The CDR3 runs 12 residues. Here the CDR3 DNA reads TGTGCCACCAGCAGAGTTTCGGATACGCAGTATTTT. Protein sequence: CATSRVSDTQYF. Filled out from reference TRBV15 and TRBJ2-3, the complete variable domain reads DAMVIQNPRYQVTQFGKPVTLSCSQTLNHNVMYWYQQKSSQAPKLLFHYYDKDFNNEADTPDNFQSRRPNTSFCFLDIRSPGLGDTAMYLCATSRVSDTQYFGPGTRLTVL.